The following is a T cell receptor (beta chain) sequence with its context. This sample is drawn from a study of blood T cell repertoires in COVID-19. Study-wide context: Some COVID-19 samples were acute and others convalescent; all came from the United States, Italy and Spain. Sample material is recorded as cDNA or gDNA derived from T cells, B-cell-depleted T cells, or PBMCs.

Under the authors' procedure: The authors estimated nucleated cell counts from reference gene primer amplification. Using immunoSEQ multiplex PCR, the repertoire was profiled, and TCRdb retains in-frame clones only, with some absent. D and trimming were read from the DNA, whereas the V and J calls and clone size are those reported in that table. The sample yields some 40,000 clones, approximately 80% seen once. Germline V lookup: CDR1 LNHDA, CDR2 SQIVND (reference sequence). Trimming cost V 10 bases and J 0 bases, with 13 bases left between them. The CDR3 has 14 residues. This receptor was taken from a man between 65 and 80 years old with acute or convalescent COVID-19. This chain links TRBV19 with TRBJ1-5, with a weak D call TRBD1 (6 bases). Material for sequencing was peripheral blood. The CDR3 loop reads CATVMTGSNQPQHF. DNA for the CDR3: TGTGCCACCGTAATGACAGGTAGCAATCAGCCCCAGCATTTT.